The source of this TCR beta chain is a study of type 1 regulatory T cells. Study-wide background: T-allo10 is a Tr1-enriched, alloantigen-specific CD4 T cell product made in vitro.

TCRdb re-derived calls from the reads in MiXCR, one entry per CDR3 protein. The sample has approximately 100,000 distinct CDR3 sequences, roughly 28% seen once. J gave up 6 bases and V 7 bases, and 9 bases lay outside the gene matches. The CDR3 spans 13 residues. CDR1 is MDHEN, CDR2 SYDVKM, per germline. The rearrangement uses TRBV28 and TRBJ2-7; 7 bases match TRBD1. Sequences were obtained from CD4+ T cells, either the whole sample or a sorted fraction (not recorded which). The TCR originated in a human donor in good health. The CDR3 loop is CASTPGTALEQYF. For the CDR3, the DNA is TGTGCCAGCACACCCGGGACAGCTCTCGAGCAGTACTTC.